These T cell receptor beta chains were read from a single sample in a study of cytomegalovirus exposure and HLA in healthy donors. The method was immunoSEQ multiplex PCR; TCRdb's version includes in-frame clones alone and lacks a portion of them. The sample has tens of thousands of clones; roughly 77% are singletons. The sequenced sample was PBMCs. The source of these receptors is a human donor in good health. Both conserved end residues are trimmed from each CDR3. The order of the fields is J gene, V gene, CDR3 protein.

J gene: TRBJ2-7
V gene: TRBV29-1
CDR3 protein: SVEDPTSRSYEQY

J gene: TRBJ1-4
V gene: TRBV23-1
CDR3 protein: ASSPFGEGSNNEKLF

J gene: TRBJ2-3
V gene: TRBV30
CDR3 protein: AWTGAVSDTQY

J gene: TRBJ2-1
V gene: TRBV5-4
CDR3 protein: ASSRGGGGPSYNEQF

J gene: TRBJ2-2
V gene: TRBV27
CDR3 protein: ASGSGTWNTGELF

J gene: TRBJ2-2
V gene: TRBV5-4
CDR3 protein: ASSLWIGLAADTGELF

J gene: TRBJ1-4
V gene: TRBV4-2
CDR3 protein: ASSQSGRENEKLF

J gene: TRBJ2-5
V gene: TRBV5-1
CDR3 protein: ATQERPKETQY

J gene: TRBJ2-1
V gene: TRBV9
CDR3 protein: ASSVEGIADEQF

J gene: TRBJ1-5
V gene: TRBV30
CDR3 protein: AWSPGQGFQPQH

J gene: TRBJ1-2
V gene: TRBV21-1
CDR3 protein: ASSGTGTNYGYT

J gene: TRBJ2-1
V gene: TRBV19
CDR3 protein: ASSIPGQGYNEQF

J gene: TRBJ2-3
V gene: TRBV4-2
CDR3 protein: ASSQAGGEGLKAQY

J gene: TRBJ1-5
V gene: TRBV16
CDR3 protein: ASSQPQGPGH

J gene: TRBJ2-3
V gene: TRBV13
CDR3 protein: ASSLTTGGTDTQY

J gene: TRBJ1-6
V gene: TRBV30
CDR3 protein: ASGRGGDSPLH

J gene: TRBJ2-1
V gene: TRBV4-3
CDR3 protein: ASSQDGRGGYNEQF

J gene: TRBJ2-2
V gene: TRBV5-1
CDR3 protein: ASTQGGSATGELF

J gene: TRBJ2-1
V gene: TRBV28
CDR3 protein: ASKSSGRAGNEQF

J gene: TRBJ2-7
V gene: TRBV11-2
CDR3 protein: ASSLYEGVARIEQY

J gene: TRBJ1-5
V gene: TRBV11-2
CDR3 protein: ASSLVPGVQPQH

J gene: TRBJ2-3
V gene: TRBV9
CDR3 protein: ASSVSQREGRSDTQY

J gene: TRBJ2-7
V gene: TRBV27
CDR3 protein: ASSSRIPGGAAYEQY

J gene: TRBJ2-1
V gene: TRBV5-4
CDR3 protein: ASSLGTLLGYEQF

J gene: TRBJ2-7
V gene: TRBV7-9
CDR3 protein: ASSLAFGEVSYEQY

J gene: TRBJ1-2
V gene: TRBV19
CDR3 protein: ASSTPRTGGTGYT

J gene: TRBJ2-3
V gene: TRBV6-4
CDR3 protein: ASSAGHSSTDTQY

J gene: TRBJ1-5
V gene: TRBV29-1
CDR3 protein: SVATGNQNQPQH

J gene: TRBJ2-2
V gene: TRBV7-9
CDR3 protein: ASSHSVGDTGELF

J gene: TRBJ2-3
V gene: TRBV11-2
CDR3 protein: ASSPSFFGGGAGTDTQY

J gene: TRBJ2-7
V gene: TRBV5-8
CDR3 protein: ASSPGQVGNYEQY

J gene: TRBJ1-4
V gene: TRBV30
CDR3 protein: AWSWRTSDEKLF

J gene: TRBJ1-1
V gene: TRBV18
CDR3 protein: ASSPGQGYTEAF

J gene: TRBJ2-2
V gene: TRBV18
CDR3 protein: ASSPAGQGNTGELF

J gene: TRBJ1-2
V gene: TRBV5-1
CDR3 protein: ASSSLPGQGRINGYT

J gene: TRBJ1-5
V gene: TRBV27
CDR3 protein: ASRDTVNQPQH

J gene: TRBJ1-1
V gene: TRBV6-1
CDR3 protein: ASSEAHTRLNTEAF

J gene: TRBJ1-5
V gene: TRBV19
CDR3 protein: ASSSTGDQPQH

J gene: TRBJ2-6
V gene: TRBV19
CDR3 protein: ASSGGPRTGGSGANVLT

J gene: TRBJ1-1
V gene: TRBV7-2
CDR3 protein: ASSLVGQRMNTEAF

J gene: -
V gene: TRBV6-5
CDR3 protein: ASSYRGPSYEQY

J gene: TRBJ1-5
V gene: TRBV15
CDR3 protein: ATSRDGTQNQPQH